Below are 21 T cell receptor beta chains sequenced from a single sample in a study of T cell responses to AZD1222 COVID-19 vaccine. Data came from immunoSEQ multiplex PCR; TCRdb stores just in-frame clones and leaves some out. The table lists about 190,000 clones, approximately 92% of them singletons, with 1% to 1.5% in the top ten. This sample comprised peripheral blood, obtained on day 0 of AZD1222 vaccination. The receptors come from an adult in good health.

This chain's CDR3 is CASSGGTGGGYTF. The DNA of the CDR3 is TGTGCCAGCAGCGGAGGGACAGGAGGCGGCTACACCTTC. The rearrangement uses TRBV7-9 and TRBJ1-2; TRBD1 matches 8 bases. The CDR3 is made up of 13 amino acids. Trimming took 5 bases from V and 8 from J; bases not matched to a gene: 7. Germline V gene data show CDR1 as SEHNR and CDR2 as FQNEAQ (reference sequence).

This rearrangement joins TRBV5-1 to TRBJ2-7, with 12 bases lining up with TRBD2. Per the germline V gene, CDR1 is SGHRS and CDR2 is YFSETQ. V trimming: 1 base; J trimming: 2 bases; junction bases outside the gene matches: 7. This CDR3 has 17 amino acids. CDR3 coding DNA: TGCGCCAGCAGCTTGAGGACTAGCGGGGATCTCGCCTACGAGCAGTACTTC. It is translated as CASSLRTSGDLAYEQYF.

This rearrangement joins TRBV10-2 to TRBJ2-2; TRBD1 matches at 7 bases. This CDR3 has 14 residues. Trimming cost V 4 bases and J 8 bases; bases outside gene matches: 7. Germline lookup yields CDR1 WSHSY and CDR2 SAAADI. The CDR3 region is CASSVDRIGGELFF. CDR3 bases: TGCGCCAGCAGTGTGGACAGGATCGGGGGGGAGCTGTTTTTT.

The J gene is TRBJ2-2, the V gene TRBV6-6; the D is unclear. The ends were cut back, 0 bases at V and 1 base at J, with 6 bases in the middle. Germline-derived CDR1 and CDR2 are MNHNY and SVGAGI (reference sequence). There are 15 residues in the CDR3. For the CDR3, the DNA is TGTGCCAGCAGTTACTCGAGAGGGAACACCGGGGAGCTGTTTTTT. As protein: CASSYSRGNTGELFF.

The chain combines TRBV12-3 or TRBV12-4 with TRBJ1-2; D is possibly TRBD1 (5 bases). Trimming removed 3 bases from V and 4 bases from J, with 9 bases in between. The CDR3 is 13 amino acids. The CDR3 is CASSFPGPYGYTF. The CDR3 coding sequence is TGTGCCAGCAGTTTCCCGGGGCCCTATGGCTACACCTTC.

The rearrangement uses TRBV5-6 and TRBJ1-5; D may be TRBD1 (6 bases). The CDR3 totals 14 residues. Germline CDR1 is SGHDT and CDR2 is YYEEEE. Trimming removed 1 base at V and 5 bases at J, with 10 bases between. For the CDR3, the DNA is TGTGCCAGCAGCTTGCAGGGGAAGGATCAGCCCCAGCATTTT. It translates to CASSLQGKDQPQHF.

The chain couples TRBV19 to TRBJ1-1; D gene ambiguous. The V gene lost 1 base and the J gene lost 4 bases, with 10 bases spanning the gap. Germline values: CDR1 LNHDA, CDR2 SQIVND (reference sequence). The CDR3 contains 14 residues. This chain's CDR3 is CASSIGNTATEAFF. DNA of the CDR3: TGTGCCAGTAGTATAGGTAACACGGCCACTGAAGCTTTCTTT.

This clone was seen once. The chain couples TRBV5-1 to TRBJ1-1, with D possibly matching TRBD1 (6 bases). Germline V gene data show CDR1 as SGHRS and CDR2 as YFSETQ. CDR3 length: 13 amino acids. V dropped 4 bases and J dropped 7 bases, with 14 bases sitting between them. CDR3 in amino acids: CASSEDRYGEAFF. The CDR3 nucleotides read TGCGCCAGCAGCGAAGACAGGTATGGTGAAGCTTTCTTT.

The chain combines TRBV28 with TRBJ1-4; D remains ambiguous. V was trimmed by 7 bases and J by 9 bases, leaving 18 bases between them. The CDR3 sequence is 14 residues long. CDR1 and CDR2 from the germline V gene are MDHEN and SYDVKM. CDR3 residues: CASTSGGPSKKLFF. In DNA form, the CDR3 reads TGTGCCAGCACTTCAGGAGGGCCCAGTAAAAAACTGTTTTTT.

The chain employs TRBV5-1 and TRBJ2-5; TRBD2 is a possible D gene (7 bases). Germline V gene sequence: CDR1 SGHRS, CDR2 YFSETQ. The CDR3 covers 16 residues. V lost 1 base to trimming and J lost 0 bases, with 13 bases between them. The CDR3 coding sequence is TGCGCCAGCAGCTTGAGGGGGGGCAGGAACCAAGAGACCCAGTACTTC. Protein: CASSLRGGRNQETQYF. The entire variable domain, with the rest obtained from reference TRBV5-1 and TRBJ2-5, is as follows: KAGVTQTPRYLIKTRGQQVTLSCSPISGHRSVSWYQQTPGQGLQFLFEYFSETQRNKGNFPGRFSGRQFSNSRSEMNVSTLELGDSALYLCASSLRGGRNQETQYFGPGTRLLVL.

The chain has TRBV5-6 and TRBJ2-7, with 7 bases fitting TRBD1. The CDR3 is made up of 14 amino acids. Germline V gives CDR1 SGHDT, CDR2 YYEEEE. V was pared by 1 base and J by 5 bases, with 6 bases of the junction left unmatched. DNA of the CDR3: TGTGCCAGCAGCTTGCCCCGACAGGGACACGAGCAGTACTTC. Amino acids: CASSLPRQGHEQYF.

V is TRBV6-5 and J is TRBJ1-1, with a weak D call TRBD1 (5 bases). The CDR3 runs to 12 residues. Looked up from germline, CDR1 is MNHEY and CDR2 is SVGAGI. Trimming removed 4 bases at V and 4 bases at J, with 7 bases between. CDR3 nucleotides: TGTGCCAGCAGTTCAGGGAGCACTGAAGCTTTCTTT. It specifies CASSSGSTEAFF.

The chain carries TRBV6-1 and TRBJ2-5; 7 bases agree with TRBD1. CDR3 length equals 15 residues. J lost 5 bases, V lost 5 bases, and 11 bases had no gene match. Germline V gene data show CDR1 as MNHNS and CDR2 as SASEGT. CDR3 nucleotides: TGTGCCAGCAGTTCCCGACAGGGCGGCAGGGAGACCCAGTACTTC. It translates to CASSSRQGGRETQYF.

This chain links TRBV12-3 or TRBV12-4 with TRBJ2-7, with 11 bases lining up with TRBD1. This CDR3 comprises 12 residues. Losses at the gene ends were 7 bases for V and 6 bases for J; bases not matched to a gene: 2. The CDR3 nucleotides are TGTGCCAGCAAGGGGACAGGGGGCGAGCAGTACTTC. Protein sequence: CASKGTGGEQYF.

J is TRBJ1-2 and V is TRBV2, with no clear D. The CDR3 is 13 amino acids. Germline CDR1 reads SNHLY; CDR2 reads FYNNEI. Trimming stripped 7 bases from V and 4 bases from J, with 13 bases between. The CDR3 sequence is CASMGRAGYGYTF. The DNA for the CDR3 is TGTGCCAGCATGGGGAGGGCGGGCTATGGCTACACCTTC.

The chain carries TRBV5-1 and TRBJ1-6; a weak D match, TRBD1 (5 bases). Germline V gene sequence: CDR1 SGHRS, CDR2 YFSETQ. V was shortened by 6 bases and J by 10 bases, with 17 bases between the two germline ends. CDR3 length equals 14 residues. CDR3 DNA: TGCGCCAGCACCGGCGGGGGGTTCCAATCACCCCTCCACTTT. Translated, it gives CASTGGGFQSPLHF.

The chain recombines TRBV28 with TRBJ2-5, with D perhaps TRBD1 or TRBD2 (5 bases each). Germline CDR1 is MDHEN and CDR2 is SYDVKM. The V and J ends lost 6 bases and 4 bases respectively, with 12 bases between them. The length of the CDR3 is 13 residues. In nucleotides, the CDR3 is TGTGCCAGCAGGAGGGAAGGGGCAGAGACCCAGTACTTC. Translating it yields CASRREGAETQYF.

The gene calls are TRBV5-4 and TRBJ2-3; D is unresolved. Germline CDR1 is SGHNT and CDR2 is YYREEE (reference sequence). This CDR3 is 13 amino acids long. V lost 2 bases and J 3 bases, leaving 7 bases between the germline ends. CDR3 nucleotide sequence: TGTGCCAGCAGCTTACTCGGGACAGATACGCAGTATTTT. The encoded protein is CASSLLGTDTQYF. Full variable domain (remainder filled in from reference TRBV5-4 and TRBJ2-3): ETGVTQSPTHLIKTRGQQVTLRCSSQSGHNTVSWYQQALGQGPQFIFQYYREEENGRGNFPPRFSGLQFPNYSSELNVNALELDDSALYLCASSLLGTDTQYFGPGTRLTVL.

The rearrangement uses TRBV2 and TRBJ1-1; TRBD1 might be the D (6 bases). Germline assignment: CDR1 SNHLY and CDR2 FYNNEI. V lost 6 bases to trimming and J lost 1 base, with 9 bases between them. There are 13 residues in the CDR3. The CDR3 DNA reads TGTGCCAGCAGGGGACAACCGAACACTGAAGCTTTCTTT. Its translation is CASRGQPNTEAFF.

The rearrangement links TRBV7-6 to TRBJ1-3; a possible D gene is TRBD1 (6 bases). The CDR3 sequence is 16 residues long. V gave up 4 bases and J gave up 0 bases, with 13 bases separating them. Germline V gene data show CDR1 as SGHVS and CDR2 as FNYEAQ. DNA of the CDR3: TGTGCCAGCAGCTCGCCGACAGGAGACTCTGGAAACACCATATATTTT. As protein: CASSSPTGDSGNTIYF.

The rearrangement joins TRBV4-1 to TRBJ2-1, with 9 bases lining up with TRBD2. CDR3 length: 17 residues. Germline trimming cut 0 bases from V and 4 bases from J; bases unmatched to any gene: 7. CDR1 and CDR2 (germline): MGHRA, YSYEKL. CDR3 in DNA: TGCGCCAGCAGCCAAGAAGGGCTAGCGGGGTTTTACAATGAGCAGTTCTTC. This codes for CASSQEGLAGFYNEQFF.